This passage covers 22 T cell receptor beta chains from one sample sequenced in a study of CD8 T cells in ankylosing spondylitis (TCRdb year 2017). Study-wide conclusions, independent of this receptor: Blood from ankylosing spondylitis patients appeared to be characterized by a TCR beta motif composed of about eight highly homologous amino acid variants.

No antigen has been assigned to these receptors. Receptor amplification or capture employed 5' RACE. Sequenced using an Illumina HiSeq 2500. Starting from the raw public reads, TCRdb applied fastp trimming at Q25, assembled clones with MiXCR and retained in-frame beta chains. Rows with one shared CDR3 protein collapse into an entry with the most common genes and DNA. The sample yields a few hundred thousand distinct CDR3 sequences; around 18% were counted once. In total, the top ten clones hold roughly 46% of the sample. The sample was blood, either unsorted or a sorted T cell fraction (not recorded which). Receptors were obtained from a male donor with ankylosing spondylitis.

CDR3 region: CSVPGPARNTEAFF. In DNA form, the CDR3 reads TGCAGCGTCCCGGGACCCGCCAGGAACACTGAAGCTTTCTTT. The V and J genes are TRBV29-1 and TRBJ1-1, with TRBD1 as a possible D gene (5 bases). This CDR3 comprises 14 residues. Trimming stripped 6 bases from V and 1 base from J, with 15 bases between. Germline V gene data show CDR1 as SQVTM and CDR2 as ANQGSEA.

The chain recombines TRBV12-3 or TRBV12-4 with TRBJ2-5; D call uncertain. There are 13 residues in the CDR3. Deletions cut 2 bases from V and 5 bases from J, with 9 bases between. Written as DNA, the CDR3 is TGTGCCAGCAGTTTATGGGTTCTCGAGACCCAGTACTTC. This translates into CASSLWVLETQYF.

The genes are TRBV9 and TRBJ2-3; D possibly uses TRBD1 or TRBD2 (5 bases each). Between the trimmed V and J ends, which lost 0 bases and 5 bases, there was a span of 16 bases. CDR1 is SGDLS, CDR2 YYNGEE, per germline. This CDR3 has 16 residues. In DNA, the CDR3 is TGTGCCAGCAGCGTAGGCCTCGAGGGGCCCCTAGATACGCAGTATTTT. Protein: CASSVGLEGPLDTQYF.

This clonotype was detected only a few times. CDR3 bases: TGCGCCAGCAGCACTAGCGGGGGGGTCTACGTGGAGCAGTACTTC. It yields the protein CASSTSGGVYVEQYF. The V call is TRBV4-1, the J call TRBJ2-7; 13 bases align to TRBD2. V shed 5 bases, J shed 7 bases, and the junction held 8 bases outside the gene matches. The V gene's germline CDR1 is MGHRA and CDR2 YSYEKL. The CDR3 has 15 residues.

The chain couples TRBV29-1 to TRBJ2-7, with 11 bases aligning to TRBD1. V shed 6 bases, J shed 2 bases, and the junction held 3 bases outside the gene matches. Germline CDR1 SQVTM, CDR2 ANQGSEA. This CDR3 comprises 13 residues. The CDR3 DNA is TGCAGCGTCGGACAGGGGGCCCCCTACGAGCAGTACTTC. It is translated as CSVGQGAPYEQYF.

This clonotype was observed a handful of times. The CDR3 loop is CASSLDGGDTQYF. CDR3 bases: TGTGCCAGCAGCCTGGACGGCGGAGATACGCAGTATTTT. The genes are TRBV27 and TRBJ2-3; D gene ambiguous. V lost 6 bases to trimming and J lost 5 bases, with 12 bases between them. Germline CDR1 is MNHEY and CDR2 is SMNVEV (reference sequence). This CDR3 spans 13 amino acids.

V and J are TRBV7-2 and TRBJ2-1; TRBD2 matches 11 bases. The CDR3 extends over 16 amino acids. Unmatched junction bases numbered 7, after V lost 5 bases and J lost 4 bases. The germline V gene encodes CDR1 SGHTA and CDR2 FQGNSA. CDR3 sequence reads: CASSELAGALYNEQFF. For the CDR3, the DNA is TGTGCCAGCAGCGAACTAGCGGGAGCCCTTTACAATGAGCAGTTCTTC.

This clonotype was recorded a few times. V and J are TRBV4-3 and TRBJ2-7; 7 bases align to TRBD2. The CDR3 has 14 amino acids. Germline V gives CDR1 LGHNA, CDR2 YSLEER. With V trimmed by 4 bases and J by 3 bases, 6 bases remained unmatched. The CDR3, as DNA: TGCGCCAGCAGCCGCGCCCGGGACTACTACGAGCAGTACTTC. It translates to CASSRARDYYEQYF.

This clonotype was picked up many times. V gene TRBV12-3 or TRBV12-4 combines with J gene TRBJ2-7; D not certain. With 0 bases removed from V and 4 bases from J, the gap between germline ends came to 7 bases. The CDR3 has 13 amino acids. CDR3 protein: CASSLALLYEQYF. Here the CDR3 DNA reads TGTGCCAGCAGTTTAGCGCTACTATACGAGCAGTACTTC.

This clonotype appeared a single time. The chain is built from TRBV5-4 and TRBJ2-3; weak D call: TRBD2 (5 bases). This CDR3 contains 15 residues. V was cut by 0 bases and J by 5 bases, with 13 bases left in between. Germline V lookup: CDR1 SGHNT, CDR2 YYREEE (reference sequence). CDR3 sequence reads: CASSLVSGMEDTQYF. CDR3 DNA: TGTGCCAGCAGCTTGGTTTCGGGAATGGAAGATACGCAGTATTTT. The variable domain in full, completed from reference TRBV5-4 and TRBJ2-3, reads ETGVTQSPTHLIKTRGQQVTLRCSSQSGHNTVSWYQQALGQGPQFIFQYYREEENGRGNFPPRFSGLQFPNYSSELNVNALELDDSALYLCASSLVSGMEDTQYFGPGTRLTVL.

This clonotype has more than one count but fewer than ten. The CDR3 DNA sequence: TGTGCCAGCTCACCTCCGGACCGGTCCTACGAGCAGTACTTC. As protein: CASSPPDRSYEQYF. The V gene is TRBV18, the J gene TRBJ2-7; no reliable D call. Germline values: CDR1 KGHSH, CDR2 LQKENI. Trimming cost V 3 bases and J 1 base, with 10 bases left between them. This CDR3 has 14 amino acids.

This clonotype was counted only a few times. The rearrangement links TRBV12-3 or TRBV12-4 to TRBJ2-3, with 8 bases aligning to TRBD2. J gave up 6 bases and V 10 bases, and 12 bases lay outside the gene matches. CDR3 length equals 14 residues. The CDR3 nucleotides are TGTGCCATTACCGGTATAGCGGGGCCTGATACGCAGTATTTT. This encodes CAITGIAGPDTQYF.

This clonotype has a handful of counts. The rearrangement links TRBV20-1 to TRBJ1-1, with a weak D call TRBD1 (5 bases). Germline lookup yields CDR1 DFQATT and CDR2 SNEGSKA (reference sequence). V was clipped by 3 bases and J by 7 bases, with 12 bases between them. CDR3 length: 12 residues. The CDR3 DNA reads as TGCAGTGCTAGGGGGGGGACGTTTGAAGCTTTCTTT. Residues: CSARGGTFEAFF.

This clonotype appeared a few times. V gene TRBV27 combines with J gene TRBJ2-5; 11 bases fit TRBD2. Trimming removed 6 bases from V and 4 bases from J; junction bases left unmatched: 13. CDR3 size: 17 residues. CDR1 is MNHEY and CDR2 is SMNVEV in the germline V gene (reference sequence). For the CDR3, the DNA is TGTGCCAGCAGCCTTCTCCCGGGACTAGCGGAAGGAGAGACCCAGTACTTC. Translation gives CASSLLPGLAEGETQYF.

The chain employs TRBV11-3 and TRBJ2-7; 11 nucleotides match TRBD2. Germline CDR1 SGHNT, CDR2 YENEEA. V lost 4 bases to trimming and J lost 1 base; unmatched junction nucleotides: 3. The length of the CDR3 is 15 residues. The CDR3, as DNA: TGTGCCAGCAGCTCCAGACTAGCGGGGTCCTACGAGCAGTACTTC. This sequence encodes CASSSRLAGSYEQYF.

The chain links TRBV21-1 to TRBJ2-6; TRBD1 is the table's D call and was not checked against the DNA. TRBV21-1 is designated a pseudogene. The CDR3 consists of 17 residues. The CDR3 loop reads CASSKGDRNSGANVLTF. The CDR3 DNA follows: TGTGCCAGCAGCAAAGGGGACAGGAACTCTGGGGCCAACGTCCTGACTTTC.

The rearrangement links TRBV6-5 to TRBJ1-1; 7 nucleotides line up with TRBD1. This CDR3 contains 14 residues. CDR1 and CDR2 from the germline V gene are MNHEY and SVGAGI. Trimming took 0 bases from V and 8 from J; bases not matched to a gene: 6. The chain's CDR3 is CASSYSRTGKEAFF. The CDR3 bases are TGTGCCAGCAGTTACTCGAGGACAGGAAAGGAAGCTTTCTTT.

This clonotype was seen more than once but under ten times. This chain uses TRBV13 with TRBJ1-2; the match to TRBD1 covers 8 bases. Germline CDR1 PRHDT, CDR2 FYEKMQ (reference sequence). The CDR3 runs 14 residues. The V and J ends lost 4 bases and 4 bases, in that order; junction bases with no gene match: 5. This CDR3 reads CASSSTGVLYGYTF. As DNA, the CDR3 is TGTGCCAGCAGCTCGACAGGGGTGCTCTATGGCTACACCTTC.

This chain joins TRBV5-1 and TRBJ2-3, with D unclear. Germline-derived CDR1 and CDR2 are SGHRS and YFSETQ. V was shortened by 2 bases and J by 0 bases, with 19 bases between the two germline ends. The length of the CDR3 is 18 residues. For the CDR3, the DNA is TGCGCCAGCAGCTTCCGACTTACCTTTGAAATTAGCACAGATACGCAGTATTTT. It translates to CASSFRLTFEISTDTQYF. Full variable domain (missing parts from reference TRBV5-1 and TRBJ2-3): KAGVTQTPRYLIKTRGQQVTLSCSPISGHRSVSWYQQTPGQGLQFLFEYFSETQRNKGNFPGRFSGRQFSNSRSEMNVSTLELGDSALYLCASSFRLTFEISTDTQYFGPGTRLTVL.

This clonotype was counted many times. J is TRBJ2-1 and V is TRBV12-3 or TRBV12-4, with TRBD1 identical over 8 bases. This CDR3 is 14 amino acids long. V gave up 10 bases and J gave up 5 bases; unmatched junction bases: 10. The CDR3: CATGGTGMDNEQFF. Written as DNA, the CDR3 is TGTGCCACAGGTGGGACAGGTATGGACAATGAGCAGTTCTTC.

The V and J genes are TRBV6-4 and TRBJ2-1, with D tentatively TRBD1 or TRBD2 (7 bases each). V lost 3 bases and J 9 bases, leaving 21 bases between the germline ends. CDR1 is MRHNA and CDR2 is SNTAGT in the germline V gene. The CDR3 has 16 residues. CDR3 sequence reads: CASSESGEGARLEQFF. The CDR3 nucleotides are TGTGCCAGCAGTGAATCAGGGGAGGGGGCTAGACTTGAGCAGTTCTTC.

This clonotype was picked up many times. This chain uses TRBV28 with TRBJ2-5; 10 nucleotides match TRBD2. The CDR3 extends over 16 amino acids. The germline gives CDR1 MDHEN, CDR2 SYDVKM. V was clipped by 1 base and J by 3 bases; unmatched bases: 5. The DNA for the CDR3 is TGTGCCAGCAGTTTATATCCTAGCGGGAGTAAAGAGACCCAGTACTTC. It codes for CASSLYPSGSKETQYF.